The present TCR beta chain was sequenced within a study of cytomegalovirus exposure and HLA in healthy donors (dated by TCRdb to 2016 to 2017). For the wider study: A later analysis indicated that the 120 validation repertoires were generated on the platform also employed for the 720 or so repertoires of the first cohort. The study was designed to test whether signatures of past pathogen exposure could be identified by cataloging public T cell receptors. In addition to the first cohort of 650 to 800 subjects, a separate validation cohort of over 90 different subjects was used. To predict cytomegalovirus infection status, the study combined high-throughput TCR immunosequencing, statistical association of individual TCRs with disease status, and machine learning. What the authors observed across the whole study: Subsequent analysis determined that TCRs grouped into clusters in the first cohort also showed a tendency toward co-occurrence across the 120 or so validation repertoires, and 85% to 95% of cluster scores exceeded 0. According to the authors, the approach could potentially be generalized to other disease states and immunological phenotypes. A later analysis had no HLA typing for the validation cohort, so co-occurrence there was scored across all 110 or so repertoires. Across donors, most TCR sequences were observed very rarely, whereas some public TCRs were present in many individuals. In both the original and validation cohorts, the classifier was reported to diagnose cytomegalovirus status with high specificity and sensitivity. The study gave a list of about 160 TCR beta chains associated with cytomegalovirus. Three of the identified cytomegalovirus-associated TCR beta chains were confirmed in vitro to be specific for cytomegalovirus antigens.

The donors belonged to the validation cohort of approximately 130 subjects, which was separate from the approximately 610-subject first cohort. The method behind the library was the immunoSEQ multiplex PCR assay. Per the original workflow: A statistical classification framework was developed to diagnose cytomegalovirus status using the catalog of TCR beta chain sequences. TCRdb took over this immuneACCESS table, retaining in-frame rearrangements with V and J assigned. Such tables are incomplete; in checked studies, under half of the missing clones stem from an unresolved V gene, and the remainder is unexplained. V, J and clone size are taken as reported in that table, and D and trimming were inferred from the DNA itself. For this sample the table gives a few hundred thousand clones, of which 65% to 90% were detected only once. The top ten constitute more than 0.8% of the sample. The germline V gene gives CDR1 as SGHVS and CDR2 as FQNEAQ. The CDR3 runs 13 residues from the cysteine to the phenylalanine. Just CDR3 DNA is preserved here, 39 bases in frame from base 1. V loses 3 bases, J loses 2 bases, and the germline ends lie 7 bases apart.

Comments on this clone: Its antigen target is currently unknown. Base qualities are not recorded, but no much larger clone differs from it by a single base.

Input material: PBMCs. The sequence links TRBV7-8 to TRBJ1-2, with the identity of the D gene unclear. This TCR was sampled from a woman younger than 30 in good health and CMV-seronegative. At the DNA level, the sequence is TGTGCCAGCAGCTTGCGGCGGAACTATGGCTACACCTTC. This sequence encodes CASSLRRNYGYTF.